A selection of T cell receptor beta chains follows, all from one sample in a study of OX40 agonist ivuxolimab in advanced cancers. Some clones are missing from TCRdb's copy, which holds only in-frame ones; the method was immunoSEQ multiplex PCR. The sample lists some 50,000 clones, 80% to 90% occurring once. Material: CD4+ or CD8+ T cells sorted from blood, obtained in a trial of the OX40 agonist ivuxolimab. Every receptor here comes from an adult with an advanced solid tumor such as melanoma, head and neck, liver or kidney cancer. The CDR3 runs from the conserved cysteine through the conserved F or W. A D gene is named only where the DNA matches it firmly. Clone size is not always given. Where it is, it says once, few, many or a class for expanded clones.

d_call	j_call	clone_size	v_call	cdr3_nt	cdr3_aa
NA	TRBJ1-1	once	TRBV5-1	TGCGCCAGCAGCCCATATATAAACACTGAAGCTTTCTTT	CASSPYINTEAFF
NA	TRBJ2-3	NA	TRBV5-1	TGCGCCAGCAGCCTGGATGACGGGGGAGATACGCAGTATTTT	CASSLDDGGDTQYF
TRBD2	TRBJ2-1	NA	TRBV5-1	TGCGCCAGCAGCTTACTAGCGGGAGGGCTTGATGAGCAGTTCTTC	CASSLLAGGLDEQFF
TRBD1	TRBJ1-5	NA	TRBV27	TGTGCCAGCAGTCCACTATCTCGGACAGGGGCCGGTCAGCCCCAGCATTTT	CASSPLSRTGAGQPQHF
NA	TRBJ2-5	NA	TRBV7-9	TGTGCCAGCAGCTTAGGGACCTCTGCGGGGCTGGCCAAGAACTTC	CASSLGTSAGLAKNF
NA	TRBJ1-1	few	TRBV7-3	TGTGCCAGCAGCCCTGCCCCAGGGGCTTCGAACACTGAAGCTTTCTTT	CASSPAPGASNTEAFF
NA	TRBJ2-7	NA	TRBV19	TGTGCCAGTAGTCCTTCAGGGTTTTACGAGCAGTACTTC	CASSPSGFYEQYF
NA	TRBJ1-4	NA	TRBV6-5	TGTGCCAGCAGTTACTCCCGCAGTCTTAATGAAAAACTGTTTTTT	CASSYSRSLNEKLFF
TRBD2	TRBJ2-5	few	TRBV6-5	TGTGCCAGCATGTCCCTAGCGGGGGGGGGCGGGACCCAGTACTTC	CASMSLAGGGGTQYF
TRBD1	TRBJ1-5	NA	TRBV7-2	TGTGCCAGCAGCTTCACCGGGACAGCTGATCAGCCCCAGCATTTT	CASSFTGTADQPQHF
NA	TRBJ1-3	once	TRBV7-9	TGTGCCAGCAGCTTAGCGAGGACGGGACGGGGGAACTCTGGAAACACCATATATTTT	CASSLARTGRGNSGNTIYF
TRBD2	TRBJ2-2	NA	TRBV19	TGTGCCAGTAGTATTAATAGCGGGAGACCCGGGGAGCTGTTTTTT	CASSINSGRPGELFF
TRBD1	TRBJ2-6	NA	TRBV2	TGTGCCAGCAGGAGGGACAGGGGACTTCCTGGGGCCAACGTCCTGACTTTC	CASRRDRGLPGANVLTF
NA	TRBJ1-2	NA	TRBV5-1	TGCGCCAGCAGCACTGACTATTACGGGACCTACGGCTACACCTTC	CASSTDYYGTYGYTF
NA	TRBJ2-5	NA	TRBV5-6	TGTGCCAGCAGCTTAGGCCAGTACCAAGAGACCCAGTACTTC	CASSLGQYQETQYF
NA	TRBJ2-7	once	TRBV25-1	TGTGCCAGCAGTCCCTCAGGTGGGGGGCAAGGCTCCTACGAGCAGTACTTC	CASSPSGGGQGSYEQYF
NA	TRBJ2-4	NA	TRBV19	TGTGCCAGTAGTATAGATCCGCCTCAACCGGGACTCAAAAACATTCAGTACTTC	CASSIDPPQPGLKNIQYF
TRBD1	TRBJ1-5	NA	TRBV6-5	TGTGCCAGCAGACCTGACAGGGGTGGCGGTCAGCCCCAGCATTTT	CASRPDRGGGQPQHF
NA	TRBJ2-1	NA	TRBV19	TGTGCCACCAGACCCCCTTTCTCGGGTTCCGGCAATGAGCAGTTCTTC	CATRPPFSGSGNEQFF
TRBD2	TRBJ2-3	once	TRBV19	TGTGCCAGCGCGTTGACTAGCGACACAGATACGCAGTATTTT	CASALTSDTDTQYF
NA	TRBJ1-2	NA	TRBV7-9	TGTGCCAGCAGCTTAGCCGAAGGCTACACCTTC	CASSLAEGYTF
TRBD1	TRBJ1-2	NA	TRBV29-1	TGCAGCGTTGGGAGACAGGGCTATGGCTACACCTTC	CSVGRQGYGYTF
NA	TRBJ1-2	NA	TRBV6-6	TGTGCCAGCAGTTACGGAGGAACGGATTATGGCTACACCTTC	CASSYGGTDYGYTF
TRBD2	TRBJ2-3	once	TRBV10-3	TGTGCCACCCGGGGACTAGCGGGTTCCACAGATACGCAGTATTTT	CATRGLAGSTDTQYF
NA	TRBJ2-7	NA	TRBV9	TGTGCCAGCAGCGCCACCGACCGTCTCCACTACAACGAGCAGTACTTC	CASSATDRLHYNEQYF
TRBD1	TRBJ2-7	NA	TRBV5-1	TGCGCCAGCAGCTTGCCGGGACAGGAGTACGAGCAGTACTTC	CASSLPGQEYEQYF
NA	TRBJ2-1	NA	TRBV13	TGTGCCAGCAGCTCAAACGGGGGAACTTTCTACAATGAGCAGTTCTTC	CASSSNGGTFYNEQFF
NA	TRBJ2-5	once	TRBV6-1	TGTGCCAGCAGCCCCACTAGAAACCAAGAGACCCAGTACTTC	CASSPTRNQETQYF
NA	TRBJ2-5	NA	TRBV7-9	TGTGCCAGCAGCTTAGCCACAGGGAACGGAGAGACCCAGTACTTC	CASSLATGNGETQYF
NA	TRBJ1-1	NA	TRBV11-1	TGTGCCAGCAGCTTAGGGATGAACACTGAAGCTTTCTTT	CASSLGMNTEAFF